Shown below are 31 T cell receptor beta chains from a single sample sequenced in a study of tumor and adjacent non-tumor tissue in lung cancer. No cell sorting was done before RNA was extracted from the tissue. A modified ARM-PCR protocol with three rounds of nested PCR amplified TCRbeta. TCRdb processed the multiplex PCR reads anew with MiXCR; each CDR3 protein has one entry. Among 75,000 to 80,000 distinct CDR3 sequences listed, 75% to 90% were seen once. Sequencing was performed on lung tumor tissue. The source is a woman aged 45-59 years with non-small cell lung cancer.

In this sample, this clonotype turned up a few times. A much larger clone sits a single nucleotide away, making a read error possible. The rearrangement uses TRBV6-1 and TRBJ1-1, with no clear D. The germline V gene encodes CDR1 MNHNS and CDR2 SASEGT. Deletions cut 3 bases from V and 1 base from J, with 6 bases between. The CDR3 runs 13 residues. CDR3 sequence (DNA): TGTGCCAGCAGTGAGCGGTCGAACACTGAAGCTTTCTTT. Encoded protein: CASSERSNTEAFF.

Remarks on this clonotype: Relative to the germline gene, one junction end is altered; a read error may explain this. This CDR3 reads CASNEGNYNEQFF. For the CDR3, the DNA is TGTGCCAGCAATGAAGGGAACTACAATGAGCAGTTCTTC. The chain uses TRBV6-1 and TRBJ2-1; D not certain. This CDR3 is built from 13 residues. Germline assignment: CDR1 MNHNS and CDR2 SASEGT.

The V gene is TRBV20-1, the J gene TRBJ1-2, with D perhaps matching TRBD1 (5 bases). This CDR3 contains 15 residues. Trimming removed 5 bases from V and 5 bases from J, with 21 bases in between. The germline V gene encodes CDR1 DFQATT and CDR2 SNEGSKA (reference sequence). DNA of the CDR3: TGCAGTGCTCCGCCGGTGGGGGGAGGAGGGTATGGCTACACCTTC. Translated: CSAPPVGGGGYGYTF.

In its sample, this clonotype was seen many times. Here the CDR3 reads CSVILSGLPEAFF. CDR3 nucleotides: TGCAGCGTTATTCTCTCCGGGCTCCCTGAAGCTTTCTTT. V and J are TRBV29-1 and TRBJ1-1, with D uncertain. V was shortened by 5 bases and J by 6 bases, with 16 bases between the two germline ends. Germline V CDR1 and CDR2: SQVTM, ANQGSEA. CDR3 length: 13 amino acids.

This clonotype was observed once. This is likely a read error, given that the CDR3 carries no conserved phenylalanine or tryptophan at its end. V gene TRBV29-1 combines with J gene TRBJ1-1; TRBD1 aligns across 9 bases. The CDR3 sequence is 14 residues long. Germline V gene sequence: CDR1 SQVTM, CDR2 ANQGSEA. CDR3 sequence reads: CNVTGGLLNTEAFI. In DNA form, the CDR3 reads TGCAACGTTACAGGGGGCTTGCTGAACACTGAAGCTTTCATC.

The gene calls are TRBV29-1 and TRBJ2-1; TRBD1 or TRBD2 may be the D gene (5 bases each). This CDR3 contains 16 residues. Trimming left V 8 bases short and J 7 bases short, with 27 bases between. CDR1 is SQVTM, CDR2 ANQGSEA, per germline. Here the CDR3 reads CSSNVGKERGNNEQFF. The CDR3 coding sequence is TGCAGCTCTAATGTCGGGAAGGAGAGGGGAAATAATGAGCAGTTCTTC.

Comment on this clonotype: One end of the junction does not line up with germline, which may come from a read error. The rearrangement joins TRBV29-1 to TRBJ2-1; 7 bases are a match to TRBD2. This CDR3 is built from 16 residues. Germline V CDR1 and CDR2: SQVTM, ANQGSEA. CDR3 amino acids: CSVNLPGGRNYNEQFF. CDR3 in DNA: TGCAGCGTTAACCTTCCAGGCGGGAGAAACTACAACGAGCAGTTCTTC.

Worth noting for this clonotype: Its ends do not fully match the called genes, so a read error is possible. V usage is TRBV12-3 or TRBV12-4 and J usage is TRBJ2-3; tentative D call: TRBD2 (5 bases). The CDR3 has 13 residues. The CDR3: CASRIIAPDTHYF. DNA for the CDR3: TGTGCCAGCAGGATAATAGCGCCAGATACGCATTATTTT.

In this sample, this clonotype turned up a few times. J is TRBJ2-1 and V is TRBV5-1; D may be TRBD1 or TRBD2 (5 bases each). Germline-derived CDR1 and CDR2 are SGHRS and YFSETQ. The CDR3 consists of 17 residues. V was pared by 0 bases and J by 7 bases, with 20 bases between. CDR3: CASSLDGMGVVINEQFF. Here the CDR3 DNA reads TGCGCCAGCAGCTTGGATGGTATGGGGGTTGTTATAAATGAGCAGTTCTTC. Variable domain in full (rest from reference TRBV5-1 and TRBJ2-1): KAGVTQTPRYLIKTRGQQVTLSCSPISGHRSVSWYQQTPGQGLQFLFEYFSETQRNKGNFPGRFSGRQFSNSRSEMNVSTLELGDSALYLCASSLDGMGVVINEQFFGPGTRLTVL.

In its sample, this clonotype was seen once. The junction shows a germline mismatch at one end, possibly a read error. CDR3 sequence (DNA): TGTGTCAGCAGTGACTTCTGGGAGGGAGACATTCAGTACTTC. It is translated as CVSSDFWEGDIQYF. This sequence joins TRBV6-1 and TRBJ2-4, with 7 bases fitting TRBD2. The CDR3 has 14 amino acids. The germline gives CDR1 MNHNS, CDR2 SASEGT.

With regard to this clonotype: Likely a read error: the CDR3 ends without its conserved phenylalanine or tryptophan. This chain links TRBV11-2 with TRBJ2-3, with unresolved D. The germline V gene has CDR1 SGHAT and CDR2 FQNNGV. The CDR3 covers 13 residues. CDR3 sequence (DNA): TGTGCCAGTAGCATAGGTGGGGTAGATATGCAGTATCTT. Translated, it gives CASSIGGVDMQYL.

The chain uses TRBV11-2 and TRBJ2-5; no definite D call. The CDR3 runs to 13 residues. Trimming took off 4 bases at V and 4 bases at J, with 10 bases between the two ends. Germline V gene lookup returns CDR1 SGHAT and CDR2 FQNNGV. CDR3 loop: CASSYAGPETQYF. The DNA for the CDR3 is TGTGCCAGCAGCTACGCAGGTCCAGAGACCCAGTACTTC.

A single count supports this clonotype. V and J are TRBV24-1 and TRBJ2-1, with D perhaps TRBD2 (5 bases). CDR1 KGHDR and CDR2 SFDVKD come from the germline V gene. With 3 bases removed from V and 9 bases from J, the gap between germline ends came to 20 bases. The CDR3 has 16 amino acids. The CDR3 here is CATSDPSGRGGTEQFF. In DNA, the CDR3 is TGTGCCACCAGTGATCCCTCTGGGAGAGGCGGCACTGAGCAGTTCTTC.

To note about this clonotype: Here the CDR3 omits its conserved ending phenylalanine or tryptophan, so a read error is the likely source. V is TRBV9 and J is TRBJ1-2, with D unresolved. This CDR3 is 14 amino acids long. V lost 0 bases and J 6 bases, leaving 12 bases between the germline ends. Germline lookup yields CDR1 SGDLS and CDR2 YYNGEE. The CDR3 DNA reads as TGTGCCAGCAGCGTAGACAGTCGCATCGATGGCTACACCTTA. Encoded protein: CASSVDSRIDGYTL.

Of note for this clonotype: Germline is not matched at one junction end, which may reflect a read error. The chain has TRBV6-6 and TRBJ2-3; D ambiguous. The CDR3 covers 14 residues. The germline V gene has CDR1 MNHNY and CDR2 SVGAGI (reference sequence). This chain's CDR3 is CPSSFQSFTDTQYF. In DNA, the CDR3 is TGTCCCAGCAGTTTCCAGTCTTTCACAGATACTCAGTATTTT.

The V call is TRBV29-1, the J call TRBJ2-1, with 11 bases aligning to TRBD2. The CDR3 consists of 15 residues. V lost 8 bases and J lost 8; bases outside the gene matches: 14. Germline assignment: CDR1 SQVTM and CDR2 ANQGSEA. CDR3 DNA: TGCAGCCTCGCTAAGGAGACTAGCGGGGTAGATGAGCAGTTCTTC. Translated, it gives CSLAKETSGVDEQFF.

This clonotype appeared many times. The CDR3 nucleotides are TGTGCCAGCAGCACCAGGGGCGGGAGGTCATCCTACGAGCAGTACTTC. Translated: CASSTRGGRSSYEQYF. V gene TRBV13 combines with J gene TRBJ2-7; 8 bases are shared with TRBD2. The V gene end was trimmed by 5 bases and the J gene end by 1 base; junction bases not matched to a gene: 10. From germline, CDR1 is PRHDT and CDR2 FYEKMQ (reference sequence). The CDR3 extends over 16 amino acids.

Concerning this clonotype: The junction departs from germline at one end; a sequencing error may be responsible. This rearrangement joins TRBV5-4 to TRBJ1-1; maybe TRBD1 (5 bases). From germline, CDR1 is SGHNT and CDR2 YYREEE (reference sequence). This CDR3 is 13 amino acids long. The CDR3 bases are TGTGCCAGCAACTTGTCAGGGAGTACTGAAGCTTTCTTT. Protein product: CASNLSGSTEAFF.

The V gene is TRBV6-1, the J gene TRBJ2-1, with D possibly matching TRBD1 (5 bases). V was shortened by 4 bases and J by 13 bases, with 20 bases between the two germline ends. The germline V gene has CDR1 MNHNS and CDR2 SASEGT. The CDR3 is made up of 14 amino acids. CDR3 sequence: CASSAQGEKDGQFF. CDR3 bases: TGTGCCAGCAGTGCACAAGGGGAAAAAGATGGCCAGTTCTTC.

For this clonotype: At one end the junction does not follow the germline gene, possibly because of a read error. V usage is TRBV6-2 or TRBV6-3 and J usage is TRBJ2-3; D is uncertain. Germline CDR1 reads MNHEY; CDR2 reads SVGEGT. CDR3 size: 15 residues. CDR3 coding DNA: TGTGCCAGCAGAAGGGAAGCTAGGAGTTCAGATACGCTGTATTTT. Protein: CASRREARSSDTLYF.

This clonotype has more than one count but fewer than ten. The chain recombines TRBV5-1 with TRBJ2-7, with D possibly matching TRBD1 (6 bases). CDR1 is SGHRS and CDR2 is YFSETQ in the germline V gene. This CDR3 comprises 15 residues. V dropped 1 base and J dropped 2 bases, with 13 bases sitting between them. The CDR3 DNA sequence: TGCGCCAGCAGCTTGCGGGTAACAGGGACCTACGAGCAGTACTTC. Its protein is CASSLRVTGTYEQYF.

The chain is built from TRBV6-2 or TRBV6-3 and TRBJ2-5; D is unclear. The CDR3 covers 15 residues. Germline V gene lookup returns CDR1 MNHEY and CDR2 SVGEGT. V dropped 10 bases and J dropped 5 bases, with 23 bases sitting between them. The CDR3 DNA follows: TGTGCCACCGAGACCCTTGCCCAACCCGGGGAGACCCAGTACTTC. Amino acid sequence: CATETLAQPGETQYF.

Of note for this clonotype: A single base separates this from a much larger clone, so it may be a read error. The genes are TRBV2 and TRBJ2-7; D is undetermined. Germline CDR1 and CDR2: SNHLY and FYNNEI. The CDR3 loop spans 11 amino acids. CDR3 protein: CASCDGYEQYF. The CDR3, as DNA: TGTGCCAGCTGTGATGGCTACGAGCAGTACTTC. The variable domain in full, with the rest retrieved from reference TRBV2 and TRBJ2-7, is EPEVTQTPSHQVTQMGQEVILRCVPISNHLYFYWYRQILGQKVEFLVSFYNNEISEKSEIFDDQFSVERPDGSNFTLKIRSTKLEDSAMYFCASCDGYEQYFGPGTRLTVT.

As to this clonotype: The conserved final phenylalanine or tryptophan is absent from the CDR3, which likely points to a read error. This sequence joins TRBV20-1 and TRBJ1-6, with a weak D call TRBD1 (6 bases). Trimming removed 1 base at V and 9 bases at J, with 16 bases between. Germline assignment: CDR1 DFQATT and CDR2 SNEGSKA (reference sequence). This CDR3 comprises 15 residues. The CDR3 DNA reads TGCAGTGCTAGAGGCAAGACAGGTGAGTCTTCACCCCTCCACTTA. It yields the protein CSARGKTGESSPLHL.

As to this clonotype: A junction end diverges from the germline sequence, so it may reflect a read error. The chain has TRBV6-5 and TRBJ1-5; tentatively, D is TRBD1 (6 bases). CDR3 length equals 17 residues. The germline CDR1 and CDR2 sequences are MNHEY and SVGAGI. This chain's CDR3 is CASSYWTPGHRGSAPAF. The CDR3 bases are TGTGCCAGCAGTTACTGGACCCCGGGACACCGTGGGTCAGCCCCAGCATTT.

The chain combines TRBV11-2 with TRBJ2-1; 9 positions agree with TRBD2. CDR1 and CDR2 from the germline V gene are SGHAT and FQNNGV. Trimming at V came to 7 bases and at J to 6 bases, leaving 10 bases not matched to a gene. The CDR3 covers 15 residues. The CDR3 nucleotides read TGTGCCAGCAACCGGGGACTAGCTTTGAGCAATGAGCAGTTCTTC. Protein sequence: CASNRGLALSNEQFF.

Note on this clonotype: The junction and the germline gene differ at one end; a read error may be behind it. V and J are TRBV20-1 and TRBJ2-5; D may be TRBD1 or TRBD2 (5 bases each). The CDR3 runs to 14 residues. Germline V lookup: CDR1 DFQATT, CDR2 SNEGSKA (reference sequence). For the CDR3, the DNA is TGCAGTGCTCAAGGCTGGGGGTACCAAGAGACCCAGTATTTC. This codes for CSAQGWGYQETQYF.

This clonotype was counted a single time. The junction and the germline gene differ at one end; a read error may be behind it. The chain is built from TRBV20-1 and TRBJ2-3; TRBD2 agrees at 10 bases. The germline V gene encodes CDR1 DFQATT and CDR2 SNEGSKA (reference sequence). The CDR3 contains 16 residues. CDR3 coding DNA: TGCAGCGCCTCGAGGCTAGCGGGAGATAACACAGATCCGCAGTATTTT. Protein: CSASRLAGDNTDPQYF.

Points on this clonotype: One base away lies a much larger clone, so this may be a sequencing read error. The rearrangement joins TRBV25-1 to TRBJ1-6; D is uncertain. Germline V gives CDR1 MGHDK, CDR2 SYGVNS. This CDR3 is built from 14 residues. V gave up 5 bases and J gave up 5 bases, with 10 bases separating them. CDR3 coding DNA: TGTGCCAGCAGTCCGGCGGAGGATAATTCACCCCTCCACTTT. Translated, it gives CASSPAEDNSPLHF.

Concerning this clonotype itself: At one boundary the junction diverges from the germline segment, which might be a read error. This chain links TRBV4-1 with TRBJ1-5; D gene uncertain. Per the germline V gene, CDR1 is MGHRA and CDR2 is YSYEKL. The CDR3 is 14 residues long. CDR3 DNA: TGCGCCAGCAGCCAAGGATCTGTCAATCAGCCCCATCATTTT. Translating it yields CASSQGSVNQPHHF.

On this clonotype itself: A read error may be the cause here, since a much bigger clone is one base away. The V gene is TRBV7-2, the J gene TRBJ2-7; D may be TRBD1 (5 bases). Trimming removed 0 bases from V and 3 bases from J, with 12 bases in between. The CDR3 loop spans 15 amino acids. Germline V CDR1 and CDR2: SGHTA, FQGNSA. The CDR3, as DNA: TGTGCCAGCAGCTTAGCCAGGGCCACCTTCTACGAGCAGTACTTC. This encodes CASSLARATFYEQYF.